This T cell receptor (beta chain) was documented in a study of OX40 agonist ivuxolimab in advanced cancers. Study-wide context: The study treated patients with ivuxolimab, an agonistic anti-OX40 (CD134) antibody. Each dose-escalation patient presented with hepatocellular carcinoma, melanoma, renal cell or head and neck cancer. In this trial design, patients received ivuxolimab intravenously at 0.01 to 10 mg/kg every 2 weeks.

As to this clone: Antigen: not known.

Whole-study findings and limits: Low levels of normalized T-cell clonal expansion also appeared in some nonresponders.

Some clones are missing from TCRdb's copy, which holds only in-frame ones; the method was immunoSEQ multiplex PCR. Of more than 75,000 clones listed, about 88% are singletons. This receptor was identified in an adult with an advanced solid tumor such as melanoma, head and neck, liver or kidney cancer. The sample here was CD4+ or CD8+ T cells sorted from blood, taken in a trial of the OX40 agonist ivuxolimab.

For the CDR3, the DNA is TGTGCCAGCAGCTTAGCGGTGGGGGCCCACACTGAAGCTTTCTTT. This translates into CASSLAVGAHTEAFF. The genes are TRBV7-2 and TRBJ1-1, with TRBD1 as a possible D gene (6 bases). The CDR3 sequence is 15 residues long. Germline lookup yields CDR1 SGHTA and CDR2 FQGNSA. V lost 0 bases, J lost 3 bases, and 11 bases lay in between.